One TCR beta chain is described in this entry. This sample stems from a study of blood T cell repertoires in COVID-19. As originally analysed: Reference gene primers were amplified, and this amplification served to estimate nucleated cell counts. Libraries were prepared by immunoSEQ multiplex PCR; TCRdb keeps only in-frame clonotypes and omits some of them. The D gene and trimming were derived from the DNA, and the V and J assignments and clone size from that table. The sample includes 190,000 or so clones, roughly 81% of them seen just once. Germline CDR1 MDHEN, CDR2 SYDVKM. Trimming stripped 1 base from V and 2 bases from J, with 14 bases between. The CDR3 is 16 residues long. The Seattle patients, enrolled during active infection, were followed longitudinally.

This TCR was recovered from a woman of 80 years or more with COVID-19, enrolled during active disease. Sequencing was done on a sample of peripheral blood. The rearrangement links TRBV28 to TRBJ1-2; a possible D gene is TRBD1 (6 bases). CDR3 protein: CASSLSSQGSNYGYTF. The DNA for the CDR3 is TGTGCCAGCAGTTTATCGTCCCAGGGGAGCAACTATGGCTACACCTTC.